The T cell receptor beta chain under discussion was sequenced for a study of T cells in Graves' hyperthyroidism and ophthalmopathy. Trimming took 1 base from V and 6 from J, leaving 9 bases between them. The CDR3 contains 14 residues. Germline CDR1 MGHRA, CDR2 YSYEKL. Amplified TCR beta CDR3 regions came from RNA transcripts. The HTBI primer set served for first-round RT-PCR of the TCR CDR3. TCRdb used MiXCR to reprocess the multiplex PCR reads, holding one entry per CDR3 protein. This table holds 700,000 or so distinct CDR3 sequences, around 17% found once. The sequencing sample was made of blood. The J gene is TRBJ2-2, the V gene TRBV4-1, with a weak D call TRBD2 (6 bases). The receptor's source is a man younger than 35 with Graves' hyperthyroidism. The CDR3 nucleotides read TGCGCCAGCAGCCAAGGCAGGGACTCCGGGGAGCTGTTTTTT. This translates into CASSQGRDSGELFF.